This record concerns one T cell receptor beta chain sequence. The antigen is undetermined. In germline, CDR1 is MNHEY, CDR2 SMNVEV (reference sequence). This CDR3 contains 13 residues. Trimming shortened V by 4 bases and J by 1 base, and 8 bases separated the two germline ends. Blood sampling was done at baseline, cycle 4 day 1, and cycle 7 day 1. This entry belongs to a study of OX40 agonist ivuxolimab in advanced cancers. Study-wide context: Two cutaneous melanoma patients and one hepatocellular carcinoma patient, three in all, had partial responses. General observations from the study: Both CD4+ and CD8+ T cell populations in blood had undergone clonal expansion by week 6 at 0.1 to 3.0 mg/kg. Among T cells, CD8+ cells averaged more expanded clones than CD4+ cells.

Assay used: immunoSEQ multiplex PCR; TCRdb lists only in-frame clones, some missing. Of approximately 67,000 clones in the sample, around 83% were seen once. This TCR came from an adult with an advanced solid tumor such as melanoma, head and neck, liver or kidney cancer. The chain has TRBV27 and TRBJ2-7; D is uncertain. The sample consisted of CD4+ or CD8+ T cells sorted from blood, taken in a trial of the OX40 agonist ivuxolimab. The CDR3 reads CASSSPLSYEQYF. The CDR3 DNA sequence: TGTGCCAGCAGTTCCCCGCTATCCTACGAGCAGTACTTC.